The 3 T cell receptor beta chains below were found in one sample sequenced in a study of blood T cell repertoires in COVID-19. The method was immunoSEQ multiplex PCR; TCRdb's version includes in-frame clones alone and lacks a portion of them. Of approximately 400,000 clones in the sample, about 89% are singletons; the top ten hold about 0.9%. Material: PBMCs or T cells enriched from blood (not recorded which). These receptors originate from a woman between 40 and 50 years old who had been exposed to COVID-19.

V gene TRBV7-2 combines with J gene TRBJ2-2; 11 positions match TRBD2. The CDR3 has 16 amino acids. Germline V gene sequence: CDR1 SGHTA, CDR2 FQGNSA. After removal of 5 bases from V and 1 base from J, the junction contained 3 bases not matched to a gene. In DNA, the CDR3 is TGTGCCAGCAGCCCCACTAGCGGGGGGAACACCGGGGAGCTGTTTTTT. Its translation: CASSPTSGGNTGELFF.

The V call is TRBV5-4, the J call TRBJ2-2, with a weak D call TRBD1 (6 bases). The germline V gene encodes CDR1 SGHNT and CDR2 YYREEE (reference sequence). Trimming cost V 3 bases and J 7 bases, with 13 bases left between them. This CDR3 has 14 amino acids. The CDR3 region is CASSSWGLDGELFF. The CDR3 DNA follows: TGTGCCAGCAGCTCCTGGGGGCTGGACGGGGAGCTGTTTTTT.

The chain recombines TRBV3-1 (or the pseudogene TRBV3-2) with TRBJ2-1; the D gene is possibly TRBD2 (6 bases). CDR1 is LGHDT, CDR2 YNNKEL, per germline (reference sequence). V lost 3 bases, J lost 10 bases, and 16 bases lay in between. The CDR3 spans 14 residues. CDR3 sequence reads: CASSQGPTGSEQFF. CDR3 DNA: TGTGCCAGCAGCCAGGGCCCTACCGGGAGCGAGCAGTTCTTC.